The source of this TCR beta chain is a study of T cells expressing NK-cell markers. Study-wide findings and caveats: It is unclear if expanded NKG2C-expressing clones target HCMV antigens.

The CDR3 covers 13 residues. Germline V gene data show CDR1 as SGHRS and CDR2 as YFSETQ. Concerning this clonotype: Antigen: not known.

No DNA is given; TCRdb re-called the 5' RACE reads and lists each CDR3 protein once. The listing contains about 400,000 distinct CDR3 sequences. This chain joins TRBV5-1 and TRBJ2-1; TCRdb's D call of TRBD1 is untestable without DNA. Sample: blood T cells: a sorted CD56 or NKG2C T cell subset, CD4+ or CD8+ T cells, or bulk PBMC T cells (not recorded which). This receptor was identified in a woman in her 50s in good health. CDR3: CASSLASRGEQFF. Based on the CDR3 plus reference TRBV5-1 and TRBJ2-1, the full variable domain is KAGVTQTPRYLIKTRGQQVTLSCSPISGHRSVSWYQQTPGQGLQFLFEYFSETQRNKGNFPGRFSGRQFSNSRSEMNVSTLELGDSALYLCASSLASRGEQFFGPGTRLTVL.